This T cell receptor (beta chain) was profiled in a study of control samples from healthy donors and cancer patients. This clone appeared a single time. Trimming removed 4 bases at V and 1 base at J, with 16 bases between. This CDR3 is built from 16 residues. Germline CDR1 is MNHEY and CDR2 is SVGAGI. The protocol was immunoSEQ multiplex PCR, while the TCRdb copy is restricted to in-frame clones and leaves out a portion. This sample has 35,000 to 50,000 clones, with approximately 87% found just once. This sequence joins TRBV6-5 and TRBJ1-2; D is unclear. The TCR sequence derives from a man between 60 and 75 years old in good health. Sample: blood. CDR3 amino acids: CASSSPRREGNYGYTF. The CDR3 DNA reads TGTGCCAGCAGTTCGCCAAGGAGGGAGGGTAACTATGGCTACACCTTC.